There are a few counts of the clone carrying this TCR beta chain. Its antigen is as yet unknown. V was shortened by 2 bases and J by 13 bases, with 12 bases between the two germline ends. Germline-derived CDR1 and CDR2 are ENHRY and SYGVKD. The CDR3 is 13 amino acids. These data originate in a study of cytomegalovirus exposure and HLA in healthy donors. Study-level information: Early released data had about 85 million unique TCRs, all coming from HLA-typed donors.

Overall study findings and caveats: Sequencing likely caused a cluster of highly shared sequence variants. Upon later analysis, TCR association rates were observed to vary by HLA locus, being highest for DRB1 and lowest for HLA-C. Reports indicated that the classifier achieved high specificity and sensitivity in diagnosing cytomegalovirus status.

Primers: 60 Vbeta forward and 13 Jbeta reverse. Data came from immunoSEQ multiplex PCR; TCRdb stores just in-frame clones and leaves some out. The data contain around 110,000 clones, over 8% of them singletons. The sequence was obtained from a man aged 25-45 years in good health and CMV-seronegative. This chain joins TRBV10-3 and TRBJ1-6; TRBD1 is a possible D gene (6 bases). Sequencing was done on a sample of PBMCs. CDR3 sequence: CAISEVDRTPLHF. The DNA of the CDR3 is TGTGCCATCAGTGAGGTCGACAGGACGCCCCTCCACTTT.